This T cell receptor beta chain was retrieved from a study of T cells of healthy individuals. CDR1 is DFQATT and CDR2 is SNEGSKA in the germline V gene (reference sequence). Losses at the gene ends were 5 bases for V and 8 bases for J; bases not matched to a gene: 11. The CDR3 covers 15 residues. The table lists this clonotype with many counts. TCRdb reanalysed the 5' RACE reads using MiXCR and keeps one entry per CDR3 protein. The repertoire holds approximately 50,000 distinct CDR3 sequences, roughly 14% seen once, with approximately 16% in the top ten. This sequence originates from a human donor in good health. The rearrangement links TRBV20-1 to TRBJ2-1, with TRBD2 identical over 11 bases. In nucleotides, the CDR3 is TGCAGTGCTCGAATAGCGGGAGGGACTCGGGATGAGCAGTTCTTC. Its protein product is CSARIAGGTRDEQFF.